This T cell receptor beta chain was documented in a study of cytomegalovirus exposure and HLA in healthy donors. Whole-study findings and limits: More clonal expansion characterized HLA-associated TCR beta chains than equally common others in a later analysis. A prior analysis recorded that most TCR beta V segments were productive about 90% or about 30% of the time. Reportedly, fewer N-insertions than the approximately 690-donor mean appeared in an Asian-associated ancestry cluster in a later analysis. Rarity characterized most TCR sequences, yet some public TCRs appeared in many donors.

Amplification used 60 Vbeta primers and 13 Jbeta primers. Libraries were prepared by immunoSEQ multiplex PCR; TCRdb keeps only in-frame clonotypes and omits some of them. The top ten hold around 4.5% of the sample, which has under 150,000 clones, around three quarters seen once. This clone has just a few counts. The antigen remains undetermined. Germline V gene data show CDR1 as SNHLY and CDR2 as FYNNEI. The V end lost 6 bases, the J end lost 2 bases, and 6 bases lay between the germline ends. The CDR3 totals 12 residues. V is TRBV2 and J is TRBJ2-3; D not certain. Specimen: PBMCs. This TCR was recovered from a young man in good health and CMV-seropositive. The CDR3 loop is CASRAYTDTQYF. CDR3 sequence (DNA): TGTGCCAGCAGGGCTTACACAGATACGCAGTATTTT.